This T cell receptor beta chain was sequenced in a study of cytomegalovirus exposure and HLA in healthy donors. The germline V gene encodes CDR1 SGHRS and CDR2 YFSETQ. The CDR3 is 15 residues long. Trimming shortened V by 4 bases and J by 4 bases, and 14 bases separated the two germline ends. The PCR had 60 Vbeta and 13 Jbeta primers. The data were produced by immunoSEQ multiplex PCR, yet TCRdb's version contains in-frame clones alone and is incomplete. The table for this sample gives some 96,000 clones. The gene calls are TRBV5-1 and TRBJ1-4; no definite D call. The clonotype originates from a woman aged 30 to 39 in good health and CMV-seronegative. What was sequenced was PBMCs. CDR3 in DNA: TGCGCCAGCAGCGGCCGGGAGAGCTTTAATGAAAAACTGTTTTTT. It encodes CASSGRESFNEKLFF.